The 28 T cell receptor beta chains below were found in one sample sequenced in a study of blood T cell repertoires in COVID-19. The method was immunoSEQ multiplex PCR; TCRdb's version includes in-frame clones alone and lacks a portion of them. Altogether roughly 260,000 clones are present, approximately 90% being singletons, with the ten largest covering roughly 2.2%. Sequencing was performed on peripheral blood. The receptors were gathered from a woman aged 45-65 years who had recovered from COVID-19.

The J gene is TRBJ1-5, the V gene TRBV2, with D possibly TRBD1 on 5 matching bases. V lost 4 bases and J lost 6, with 19 bases in between. CDR1 and CDR2 (germline): SNHLY, FYNNEI. The CDR3 totals 16 residues. The CDR3 sequence is CASSGRGRVGGQPQHF. CDR3 nucleotides: TGTGCCAGCAGTGGGCGAGGGAGAGTCGGGGGTCAGCCCCAGCATTTT. The entire variable domain, with the rest obtained from reference TRBV2 and TRBJ1-5, is as follows: EPEVTQTPSHQVTQMGQEVILRCVPISNHLYFYWYRQILGQKVEFLVSFYNNEISEKSEIFDDQFSVERPDGSNFTLKIRSTKLEDSAMYFCASSGRGRVGGQPQHFGDGTRLSIL.

Only a few counts were recorded for this clone. The J gene is TRBJ2-7, the V gene TRBV5-1; D is perhaps TRBD2 (6 bases). There are 13 residues in the CDR3. CDR1 and CDR2 (germline): SGHRS, YFSETQ. V was cut by 4 bases and J by 7 bases, with 15 bases left in between. The CDR3 sequence is CASSPGGGYEQYF. The CDR3 nucleotides are TGCGCCAGCAGCCCAGGTGGAGGGTATGAGCAGTACTTC. The full variable domain, completed using reference TRBV5-1 and TRBJ2-7, is KAGVTQTPRYLIKTRGQQVTLSCSPISGHRSVSWYQQTPGQGLQFLFEYFSETQRNKGNFPGRFSGRQFSNSRSEMNVSTLELGDSALYLCASSPGGGYEQYFGPGTRLTVT.

The chain couples TRBV12-3 or TRBV12-4 to TRBJ1-3; no definite D call. The length of the CDR3 is 13 residues. Trimming removed 8 bases from V and 0 bases from J, with 8 bases in between. The CDR3 protein is CASSHYSGNTIYF. CDR3 DNA: TGTGCCAGCTCACACTACTCTGGAAACACCATATATTTT.

Concerning this clone: One end of the junction does not line up with germline, which may come from a read error. This sequence joins TRBV9 and TRBJ2-3; a weak D match, TRBD2 (5 bases). CDR3 length: 17 amino acids. From germline, CDR1 is SGDLS and CDR2 YYNGEE. The CDR3 reads CASSASLDWESRDTQYF. The CDR3 DNA follows: TGTGCCAGCAGCGCCAGCTTAGACTGGGAGAGCAGAGATACGCAGTATTTT.

The chain recombines TRBV18 with TRBJ1-1; weak D call: TRBD1 (5 bases). Germline-derived CDR1 and CDR2 are KGHSH and LQKENI. V was trimmed by 2 bases and J by 1 base, leaving 20 bases between them. This CDR3 spans 18 amino acids. DNA of the CDR3: TGTGCCAGCTCACCATTCTTCGGGCGAGGACACCCGAACACTGAAGCTTTCTTT. This encodes CASSPFFGRGHPNTEAFF.

The sample holds a few counts of this clone. V usage is TRBV5-5 and J usage is TRBJ1-1; D perhaps matches TRBD1 (5 bases). Trimming pared 0 bases from V and 5 bases from J, leaving 14 bases between. The CDR3 is 15 amino acids. Germline loops: CDR1 SGHKS, CDR2 YYEKEE (reference sequence). CDR3 nucleotide sequence: TGTGCCAGCAGCTTGGCCTTGGGGGGGAGGACTGAAGCTTTCTTT. Its protein is CASSLALGGRTEAFF.

CDR3 loop: CASSQDLLAGNEQFF. The CDR3 DNA is TGTGCCAGCAGCCAAGATCTTCTAGCTGGGAATGAGCAGTTCTTC. The chain employs TRBV4-2 and TRBJ2-1; D might be TRBD2 (5 bases). There are 15 residues in the CDR3. Germline V gene sequence: CDR1 LGHNA, CDR2 YNFKEQ. Trimming removed 0 bases from V and 7 bases from J, with 13 bases in between.

The gene calls are TRBV16 and TRBJ1-2; the D is unclear. V gave up 4 bases and J gave up 8 bases, with 14 bases separating them. The CDR3 runs to 13 residues. Germline V gene data show CDR1 as KGHSY and CDR2 as FQNENV. In DNA form, the CDR3 reads TGTGCCAGCAGCCCTTATTCCTCCCAGGGCTACACCTTC. It specifies CASSPYSSQGYTF.

In this sample, this clone turned up a few times. The rearrangement links TRBV5-1 to TRBJ1-2, with TRBD1 identical over 9 bases. Germline values: CDR1 SGHRS, CDR2 YFSETQ. J was trimmed by 4 bases and V by 4 bases; bases with no gene match: 2. This CDR3 comprises 13 residues. CDR3 residues: CASSGDRVYGYTF. CDR3 bases: TGCGCCAGCAGCGGGGACAGGGTCTATGGCTACACCTTC.

The table lists this clone with a count of one. The chain is built from TRBV18 and TRBJ2-7; perhaps TRBD2 as D (6 bases). The CDR3 length is 13 residues. The V gene lost 6 bases and the J gene lost 2 bases, with 11 bases spanning the gap. In germline, CDR1 is KGHSH, CDR2 LQKENI. This CDR3 is CASSHGSPYEQYF. Here the CDR3 DNA reads TGTGCCAGCTCCCACGGGAGTCCCTACGAGCAGTACTTC.

This clone was seen at least ten times. The chain joins TRBV9 to TRBJ2-2; D may be TRBD1 (6 bases). The germline gives CDR1 SGDLS, CDR2 YYNGEE. The length of the CDR3 is 16 residues. V lost 0 bases, J lost 3 bases, and 12 bases lay in between. For the CDR3, the DNA is TGTGCCAGCAGCGTAGCAGGGGCCCTTTACACCGGGGAGCTGTTTTTT. The encoded protein is CASSVAGALYTGELFF.

V is TRBV4-3 and J is TRBJ1-1; a weak D match, TRBD1 (5 bases). The CDR3 sequence is 17 residues long. The germline V gene has CDR1 LGHNA and CDR2 YSLEER. With 0 bases removed from V and 2 bases from J, the gap between germline ends came to 16 bases. The CDR3 nucleotides read TGCGCCAGCAGCCAAGAAGGGGTTGGGGGGGAAAACACTGAAGCTTTCTTT. It yields the protein CASSQEGVGGENTEAFF.

The sample holds one count of this clone. The chain employs TRBV5-6 and TRBJ1-1; 8 bases are a match to TRBD1. The J segment lost 1 base and the V segment lost 1 base, leaving 3 bases of the junction unmatched. Looked up from germline, CDR1 is SGHDT and CDR2 is YYEEEE. CDR3 length equals 15 residues. The CDR3 bases are TGTGCCAGCAGCTTGCCCGGGACAGGGAACACTGAAGCTTTCTTT. This codes for CASSLPGTGNTEAFF.

The chain employs TRBV12-3 or TRBV12-4 and TRBJ1-2, with 7 bases matching TRBD1. The CDR3 extends over 13 amino acids. V dropped 4 bases and J dropped 8; count of bases not matched to a gene: 7. The CDR3 protein is CASSWRGRIGYTF. The CDR3 coding sequence is TGTGCCAGCAGTTGGAGGGGGCGGATAGGCTACACCTTC.

The chain recombines TRBV5-1 with TRBJ1-2, with TRBD1 matching 7 bases. This CDR3 comprises 14 residues. Losses at the gene ends were 4 bases for V and 7 bases for J; bases not matched to a gene: 10. Germline V CDR1 and CDR2: SGHRS, YFSETQ. The chain's CDR3 is CASSPEGARGGYTF. The DNA for the CDR3 is TGCGCCAGCAGCCCGGAGGGGGCCCGTGGTGGCTACACCTTC.

V and J are TRBV30 and TRBJ1-2; D is unresolved. Per germline, CDR1 GTSNPN and CDR2 SVGIG (reference sequence). The germline V and J ends were trimmed by 5 bases and 2 bases, with 6 bases remaining between them. The CDR3 loop spans 11 amino acids. CDR3 sequence reads: CAWGENYGYTF. For the CDR3, the DNA is TGTGCCTGGGGGGAGAACTATGGCTACACCTTC.

The rearrangement joins TRBV4-1 to TRBJ2-4; 10 positions agree with TRBD1. CDR3 size: 17 residues. Per germline, CDR1 MGHRA and CDR2 YSYEKL. V shed 7 bases, J shed 1 base, and the junction held 10 bases outside the gene matches. The CDR3 is CASTPTGGYGAKNIQYF. The CDR3 nucleotides are TGCGCCAGCACCCCGACAGGGGGCTATGGGGCCAAAAACATTCAGTACTTC.

The chain employs TRBV6-5 and TRBJ1-1; weak D call: TRBD1 (6 bases). Trimming shortened V by 10 bases and J by 0 bases, and 12 bases separated the two germline ends. Germline assignment: CDR1 MNHEY and CDR2 SVGAGI. This CDR3 is 13 amino acids long. For the CDR3, the DNA is TGTGCCATCTTTGGGACAATGAACACTGAAGCTTTCTTT. Amino acid sequence: CAIFGTMNTEAFF.

The chain employs TRBV5-5 and TRBJ1-2; 8 nucleotides align to TRBD1. This CDR3 has 13 amino acids. The ends lost 4 bases at V and 8 bases at J; junction bases unmatched: 7. Germline V gene sequence: CDR1 SGHKS, CDR2 YYEKEE (reference sequence). The CDR3 sequence: CASSGQGLLGYTF. CDR3 sequence (DNA): TGTGCCAGCAGCGGACAGGGTCTCCTCGGCTACACCTTC.

This chain links TRBV5-1 with TRBJ1-3; possibly TRBD1 for D (5 bases). This CDR3 comprises 16 residues. Trimming removed 6 bases at V and 2 bases at J, with 18 bases between. CDR1 is SGHRS and CDR2 is YFSETQ in the germline V gene. The chain's CDR3 is CASTDKALGAGNTIYF. In nucleotides, the CDR3 is TGCGCCAGCACCGATAAGGCCCTAGGGGCTGGAAACACCATATATTTT.

The V and J genes are TRBV7-2 and TRBJ1-1; TRBD1 matches at 9 bases. The CDR3 runs 13 residues. V gave up 1 base and J gave up 10 bases; unmatched junction bases: 4. Germline CDR1 and CDR2: SGHTA and FQGNSA. The DNA for the CDR3 is TGTGCCAGCAGCTTAGGGACAGGGGCAGGAGCTTTCTTT. This sequence encodes CASSLGTGAGAFF.

The chain has TRBV19 and TRBJ2-7; TRBD2 is a possible D gene (7 bases). Germline V gene sequence: CDR1 LNHDA, CDR2 SQIVND (reference sequence). V was shortened by 3 bases and J by 4 bases, with 10 bases between the two germline ends. This CDR3 spans 13 amino acids. DNA for the CDR3: TGTGCCAGTAGTATGGGGGGGGCTTACGAGCAGTACTTC. Amino acids: CASSMGGAYEQYF.

The chain carries TRBV3-1 (or the pseudogene TRBV3-2) and TRBJ2-2, with 9 bases matching TRBD1. V shed 1 base, J shed 6 bases, and the junction held 9 bases outside the gene matches. In germline, CDR1 is LGHDT, CDR2 YNNKEL (reference sequence). The CDR3 sequence is 17 residues long. The CDR3 sequence: CASSQGRTGVRSGELFF. CDR3 DNA: TGTGCCAGCAGCCAAGGGCGGACAGGGGTACGATCCGGGGAGCTGTTTTTT.

The CDR3 sequence: CASSLLQGEAFF. The CDR3 DNA follows: TGTGCCAGCAGCTTGTTACAGGGTGAAGCTTTCTTT. The gene calls are TRBV5-4 and TRBJ1-1; maybe TRBD1 (6 bases). The germline V gene encodes CDR1 SGHNT and CDR2 YYREEE (reference sequence). There are 12 residues in the CDR3. V dropped 1 base and J dropped 7 bases, with 8 bases sitting between them.

This clone was recorded only once. The chain recombines TRBV4-1 with TRBJ2-5; TRBD1 might be the D (5 bases). The CDR3 contains 15 residues. The germline V gene encodes CDR1 MGHRA and CDR2 YSYEKL. V was trimmed by 1 base and J by 1 base, leaving 10 bases between them. For the CDR3, the DNA is TGCGCCAGCAGCCAAGCACCCAGGGTCCAAGAGACCCAGTACTTC. Translation: CASSQAPRVQETQYF.

This clone was picked up a small number of times. The chain uses TRBV3-1 (or the pseudogene TRBV3-2) and TRBJ2-3, with 8 bases aligning to TRBD2. V shed 5 bases and J 2 bases; nucleotides not matched to a gene: 6. Per germline, CDR1 LGHDT and CDR2 YNNKEL (reference sequence). The length of the CDR3 is 15 residues. CDR3 bases: TGTGCCAGCAGCTTGATAGCGGGACTCACAGATACGCAGTATTTT. It specifies CASSLIAGLTDTQYF.

CDR3 amino acids: CASSFGQSEAFF. The CDR3 DNA follows: TGTGCCAGCAGTTTCGGACAGTCTGAAGCTTTCTTT. The chain employs TRBV12-3 or TRBV12-4 and TRBJ1-1; a weak D match, TRBD1 (6 bases). V lost 3 bases and J 6 bases, leaving 8 bases between the germline ends. This CDR3 has 12 residues.

This chain uses TRBV5-4 with TRBJ2-5; the match to TRBD2 covers 14 bases. The ends lost 4 bases at V and 4 bases at J; junction bases unmatched: 6. CDR1 and CDR2 from the germline V gene are SGHNT and YYREEE (reference sequence). This CDR3 comprises 16 residues. CDR3 sequence reads: CASSTGLAGGGETQYF. DNA for the CDR3: TGTGCCAGCAGCACCGGACTAGCGGGGGGCGGAGAGACCCAGTACTTC.